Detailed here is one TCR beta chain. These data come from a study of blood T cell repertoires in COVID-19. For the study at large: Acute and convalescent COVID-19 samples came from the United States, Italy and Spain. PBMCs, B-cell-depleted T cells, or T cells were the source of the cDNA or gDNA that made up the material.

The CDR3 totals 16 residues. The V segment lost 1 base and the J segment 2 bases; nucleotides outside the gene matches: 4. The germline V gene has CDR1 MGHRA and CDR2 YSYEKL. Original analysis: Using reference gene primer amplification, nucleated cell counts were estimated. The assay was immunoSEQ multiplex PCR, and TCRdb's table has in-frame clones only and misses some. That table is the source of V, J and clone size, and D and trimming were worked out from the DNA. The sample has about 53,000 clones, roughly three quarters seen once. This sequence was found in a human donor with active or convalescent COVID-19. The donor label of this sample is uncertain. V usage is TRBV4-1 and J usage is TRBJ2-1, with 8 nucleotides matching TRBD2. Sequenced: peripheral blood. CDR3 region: CASSQGAGAPYNEQFF. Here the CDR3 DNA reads TGCGCCAGCAGCCAAGGAGCGGGGGCACCCTACAATGAGCAGTTCTTC.